A selection of T cell receptor beta chains follows, all from one sample in a study of T cell responses to AZD1222 COVID-19 vaccine. The assay was immunoSEQ multiplex PCR, and TCRdb's table has in-frame clones only and misses some. The sample carries fewer than 150,000 clones, 85% to 90% recorded once. The sample here was peripheral blood, taken on day 0 of AZD1222 vaccination. These receptors were collected from an adult in good health. The CDR3 runs from the conserved cysteine through the conserved F or W. Clone size is given for some rows only: seen once, a few or many times, or a class if the clone is expanded.

J gene	V gene	clone size	CDR3 protein
TRBJ2-7	TRBV7-2	.	CASSDRDRRAYEQYF
TRBJ2-3	TRBV6-4	.	CASGEAGTQYF
TRBJ1-1	TRBV20-1	.	CSARTGEAFF
TRBJ2-1	TRBV7-3	.	CASSLTGGVALNEQFF
TRBJ2-1	TRBV7-3	once	CASSSGLAGLYEQFF
TRBJ2-7	TRBV2	.	CASRAYEQYF
TRBJ1-1	TRBV2	.	CASSTLDAEAFF
TRBJ1-1	TRBV30	once	CAWSDGPGTEAFF
TRBJ1-1	TRBV29-1	few	CSVEEQTNTEAFF
TRBJ1-6	TRBV5-4	.	CASSLSANSPLHF
TRBJ2-7	TRBV11-3	.	CASSPGLDEQYF
TRBJ1-1	TRBV25-1	.	CASSGTSTEAFF
TRBJ2-6	TRBV19	.	CASSTDSFSGANVLTF
TRBJ2-7	TRBV3-1/TRBV3-2	.	CASSQGGRTYEQYF
TRBJ2-1	TRBV11-2	.	CASSPRGQGGINEQFF
TRBJ1-4	TRBV7-2	once	CASASQPGATNEKLFF
TRBJ2-5	TRBV5-8	.	CASSRHEETQYF
TRBJ1-2	TRBV2	once	CASSAGTLMGGYTF
TRBJ1-2	TRBV29-1	.	CLGGGGNGYTF
TRBJ2-5	TRBV5-1	once	CASSLPGGGETQYF
TRBJ1-2	TRBV5-1	.	CASSSAGGKGYGYTF
TRBJ1-1	TRBV5-1	.	CASSLDPGLTEAFF
TRBJ1-2	TRBV7-7	.	CASSSPGANNYGYTF
TRBJ1-2	TRBV3-1/TRBV3-2	.	CASSPLSPAYYGYTF
TRBJ2-1	TRBV19	once	CASSMASGTYNEQFF
TRBJ1-2	TRBV6-5	.	CAIRDPTGYGYTF
TRBJ2-7	TRBV18	.	CASSPKGYPDEQYF
TRBJ2-7	TRBV4-2	.	CASSQGLPGPGYPYEQYF
TRBJ2-1	TRBV25-1	.	CASTLAGVWNEQFF
TRBJ2-2	TRBV11-2	.	CASSFGTVVVAGELFF
TRBJ2-5	TRBV5-1	.	CASSFTRQETQYF
TRBJ2-7	TRBV11-2	.	CASSFGTGAGEQYF
TRBJ1-2	TRBV6-5	.	CASRRQGAVGYTF
TRBJ2-2	TRBV10-2	.	CASSVTRTTGELFF
TRBJ2-1	TRBV11-3	.	CASSLDGWGEQFF
TRBJ2-2	TRBV5-1	few	CASSQTGGENTGELFF
TRBJ1-1	TRBV27	.	CASSPGQMNTEAFF
TRBJ1-2	TRBV25-1	once	CASSDPGRTYGYTF
TRBJ2-7	TRBV18	.	CASSPRDILSGEQYF
TRBJ2-3	TRBV30	.	CAWSGAGGPTDTQYF
TRBJ1-6	TRBV6-5	few	CASSHGPHNSPLHF
TRBJ2-3	TRBV6-5	.	CASRGREGLDTQYF
TRBJ2-7	TRBV3-1/TRBV3-2	.	CASSLRTPYEQYF
TRBJ1-3	TRBV9	.	CASSPGGGRAYSGNTIYF
TRBJ2-1	TRBV5-1	.	CASSLPGTGYNEQFF
TRBJ1-1	TRBV5-1	.	CASSRGQGTEAFF
TRBJ2-3	TRBV4-1	.	CATRQGAGDTQYF
TRBJ2-1	TRBV7-9	few	CASSLGQGGGEQFF
TRBJ1-5	TRBV6-5	.	CASSNTGTGTQPQHF
TRBJ1-3	TRBV10-3	.	CAISEPNRSGNTIYF
TRBJ2-1	TRBV10-2	.	CASRRKGQNEQFF
TRBJ2-7	TRBV7-9	.	CASSFFDEQYF
TRBJ1-2	TRBV4-2	.	CASSQDLGTGTQGGGYTF
TRBJ2-7	TRBV10-1	.	CASSEGSGGAGVPYEQYF
TRBJ2-1	TRBV20-1	.	CSAHGGNEQFF
TRBJ1-1	TRBV7-2	.	CASSLQGFSEAFF
TRBJ2-1	TRBV18	.	CASSTSGGAWGEQFF
TRBJ2-5	TRBV19	.	CASSLQETQYF
TRBJ2-3	TRBV28	once	CASSSRAGEGPDTQYF
TRBJ2-1	TRBV29-1	.	CSALGYRAWNEQFF